The next 10 T cell receptor beta chains were all read from a single sample in a study of blood T cells in healthy people across ages. With a J-beta primer mix and a sample-barcoded 5' primer, a second PCR ran 7 to 11 cycles. From the 5' RACE reads, TCRdb called clonotypes with MiXCR, one entry per CDR3 protein. The repertoire holds 750,000 to 950,000 distinct CDR3 sequences, with 25% to 35% as singletons. This sample also appeared in a second study, on T cells of mothers and their children.

Sequenced sample: blood. The receptors come from a woman in her thirties or forties in good health.

The V call is TRBV4-1, the J call TRBJ1-2; D is unresolved. Per the germline V gene, CDR1 is MGHRA and CDR2 is YSYEKL. The length of the CDR3 is 12 residues. V lost 1 base, J lost 4 bases, and 4 bases lay in between. The CDR3 sequence: CASSQVRYGYTF. DNA of the CDR3: TGCGCCAGCAGCCAAGTGCGCTATGGCTACACCTTC.

The chain uses TRBV7-2 and TRBJ1-5; 8 bases agree with TRBD1. V shed 6 bases, J shed 1 base, and the junction held 11 bases outside the gene matches. Per the germline V gene, CDR1 is SGHTA and CDR2 is FQGNSA. This CDR3 has 17 residues. CDR3: CASRLRAGGESNQPQHF. For the CDR3, the DNA is TGTGCCAGCAGACTGAGGGCAGGGGGCGAGAGCAATCAGCCCCAGCATTTT.

The V and J genes are TRBV7-2 and TRBJ2-1; possible D gene TRBD2, 5 bases. This CDR3 spans 13 amino acids. Deletions cut 11 bases from V and 10 bases from J, with 21 bases between. Germline loops: CDR1 SGHTA, CDR2 FQGNSA. CDR3 sequence: CAGTPRGLREQFF. The DNA for the CDR3 is TGTGCCGGCACACCCCGCGGACTTAGGGAGCAGTTCTTC.

The rearrangement links TRBV7-3 to TRBJ2-1; possibly TRBD2 for D (5 bases). This CDR3 has 14 residues. The germline gives CDR1 SGHTA, CDR2 FQGTGA. Trimming removed 5 bases at V and 9 bases at J, with 17 bases between. The CDR3 region is CASSLGSGGGEQFF. Written as DNA, the CDR3 is TGTGCCAGCAGCCTCGGTAGTGGAGGAGGTGAGCAGTTCTTC.

The rearrangement links TRBV4-1 to TRBJ1-2; D is unclear. The V gene lost 2 bases and the J gene lost 6 bases, with 13 bases spanning the gap. Germline-derived CDR1 and CDR2 are MGHRA and YSYEKL. There are 14 residues in the CDR3. CDR3 in amino acids: CASSQNSWADGYTF. The CDR3 DNA sequence: TGCGCCAGCAGCCAAAATAGCTGGGCTGATGGCTACACCTTC.

This clonotype was found a few times. V is TRBV5-1 and J is TRBJ2-7, with D maybe TRBD2 (5 bases). The CDR3 loop spans 13 amino acids. The V gene lost 4 bases and the J gene lost 1 base, with 9 bases spanning the gap. Germline V gene lookup returns CDR1 SGHRS and CDR2 YFSETQ. In nucleotides, the CDR3 is TGCGCCAGCAGCCGAGCGGAGTCCTACGAGCAGTACTTC. Translation gives CASSRAESYEQYF.

The genes are TRBV28 and TRBJ2-5, with 9 nucleotides matching TRBD1. The germline V gene has CDR1 MDHEN and CDR2 SYDVKM. CDR3 length equals 14 residues. V trimming: 4 bases; J trimming: 6 bases; junction bases outside the gene matches: 6. Here the CDR3 reads CASSCPGQGQTQYF. The CDR3 DNA reads as TGTGCCAGCAGTTGTCCGGGACAGGGACAGACCCAGTACTTC.

This clonotype was picked up many times. This chain joins TRBV20-1 and TRBJ1-6, with a possible D match to TRBD1 (6 bases). This CDR3 is built from 15 residues. CDR1 and CDR2 (germline): DFQATT, SNEGSKA (reference sequence). V was trimmed by 5 bases and J by 4 bases, leaving 15 bases between them. Here the CDR3 DNA reads TGCAGTGCTGCCGCTGGGACAATTTATAATTCACCCCTCCACTTT. Amino acid sequence: CSAAAGTIYNSPLHF.

This clonotype was seen a handful of times. The chain links TRBV28 to TRBJ2-3; no reliable D call. The CDR3 is 15 residues long. The V end was cut by 4 bases, the J end by 2 bases, with 13 bases between. The germline gives CDR1 MDHEN, CDR2 SYDVKM. Here the CDR3 reads CASSSGRTPTDTQYF. The CDR3 nucleotides read TGTGCCAGCAGTTCCGGACGGACGCCCACAGATACGCAGTATTTT.

A word on this clonotype: A much larger clone lies a single base off, so this may be a read error. The chain joins TRBV4-3 to TRBJ1-2; a possible D gene is TRBD1 (5 bases). V gave up 3 bases and J gave up 7 bases, with 18 bases separating them. CDR1 LGHNA and CDR2 YSLEER come from the germline V gene. This CDR3 contains 15 residues. CDR3 protein: CASSHAKMGGGGYTF. The CDR3 nucleotides read TGCGCCAGCAGCCATGCGAAGATGGGGGGTGGTGGCTACACCTTC.